The 6 T cell receptor beta chains in this list originate from one sample, sequenced in a study of T cell responses to AZD1222 COVID-19 vaccine. Measured with immunoSEQ multiplex PCR; TCRdb has only the in-frame clones, and not every one. The table records roughly 100,000 clones, roughly 88% of them present only once. The source material was peripheral blood, sampled on day 0 of AZD1222 vaccination. The receptors originated from an adult in good health.

The chain employs TRBV7-8 and TRBJ1-5; 8 nucleotides match TRBD1. Looked up from germline, CDR1 is SGHVS and CDR2 is FQNEAQ. The CDR3 length is 16 residues. V was clipped by 10 bases and J by 2 bases; unmatched bases: 13. CDR3 protein: CATALGTGGGNQPQHF. In DNA form, the CDR3 reads TGTGCCACCGCCCTAGGTACAGGGGGAGGCAATCAGCCCCAGCATTTT. Full variable domain (remainder filled in from reference TRBV7-8 and TRBJ1-5): GAGVSQSPRYKVAKRGQDVALRCDPISGHVSLFWYQQALGQGPEFLTYFQNEAQLDKSGLPSDRFFAERPEGSVSTLKIQRTQQEDSAVYLCATALGTGGGNQPQHFGDGTRLSIL.

The chain recombines TRBV2 with TRBJ1-1, with unresolved D. Trimming stripped 8 bases from V and 1 base from J, with 14 bases between. The CDR3 has 14 amino acids. Germline V gene sequence: CDR1 SNHLY, CDR2 FYNNEI. This CDR3 is CASLTSAQNTEAFF. Written as DNA, the CDR3 is TGTGCCAGCTTAACGTCGGCACAGAACACTGAAGCTTTCTTT. The full variable domain, in which reference TRBV2 and TRBJ1-1 provide the parts outside the CDR3, is EPEVTQTPSHQVTQMGQEVILRCVPISNHLYFYWYRQILGQKVEFLVSFYNNEISEKSEIFDDQFSVERPDGSNFTLKIRSTKLEDSAMYFCASLTSAQNTEAFFGQGTRLTVV.

This clone was observed once. This chain connects TRBV6-5 to TRBJ1-1, with TRBD1 as a possible D gene (6 bases). The germline V gene encodes CDR1 MNHEY and CDR2 SVGAGI. The CDR3 extends over 15 amino acids. The germline V and J ends were trimmed by 1 base and 1 base, with 10 bases remaining between them. CDR3 sequence (DNA): TGTGCCAGCAGTTACTATGGGACACCGAACACTGAAGCTTTCTTT. Residues: CASSYYGTPNTEAFF.

The chain links TRBV2 to TRBJ2-2; D is unclear. V lost 4 bases and J 5 bases, leaving 11 bases between the germline ends. From germline, CDR1 is SNHLY and CDR2 FYNNEI. The CDR3 is made up of 14 amino acids. DNA for the CDR3: TGTGCCAGCAGTGTCGAGCTTAGTACCGGGGAGCTGTTTTTT. Protein sequence: CASSVELSTGELFF.

V usage is TRBV6-5 and J usage is TRBJ2-2, with 11 bases matching TRBD1. Trimming cost V 6 bases and J 9 bases; bases outside gene matches: 9. This CDR3 contains 15 residues. Germline lookup yields CDR1 MNHEY and CDR2 SVGAGI. CDR3: CASSRDRGARRELFF. The CDR3 DNA reads TGTGCCAGCAGCCGGGACAGGGGGGCCAGGCGGGAGCTGTTTTTT.

This chain connects TRBV19 to TRBJ2-3; D is perhaps TRBD1 or TRBD2 (5 bases each). This CDR3 has 13 residues. Deletions cut 3 bases from V and 4 bases from J, with 8 bases between. Germline V lookup: CDR1 LNHDA, CDR2 SQIVND (reference sequence). The CDR3 reads CASSIRGADTQYF. CDR3 nucleotide sequence: TGTGCCAGTAGTATCCGGGGCGCAGATACGCAGTATTTT.